This T cell receptor (beta chain) was profiled in a study of OX40 agonist ivuxolimab in advanced cancers. Study overall: Three patients had partial responses: one hepatocellular carcinoma, two cutaneous melanoma.

Study outcomes and limitations: Clonal expansion by week 6 occurred in CD4+ and CD8+ blood T cells (at 0.1 to 3.0 mg/kg).

Concerning this clone itself: Its antigen is unidentified. One junction end disagrees with the germline gene, perhaps due to a read error.

Germline CDR1 is LNHDA and CDR2 is SQIVND (reference sequence). This CDR3 contains 15 residues. Produced via immunoSEQ multiplex PCR; TCRdb's table is partial and in-frame only. Among about 43,000 clones listed, 80% were seen once. At baseline, cycle 4 day 1, and cycle 7 day 1, blood was sampled. This sample comprised CD4+ or CD8+ T cells sorted from blood, obtained in a trial of the OX40 agonist ivuxolimab. The chain uses TRBV19 and TRBJ2-3, with 7 bases fitting TRBD1. This clonotype was sampled from an adult with an advanced solid tumor such as melanoma, head and neck, liver or kidney cancer. CDR3 protein: CASSLDRVETDTQYF. The CDR3 nucleotides read TGTGCCAGTAGTTTAGACAGGGTGGAGACAGATACGCAGTATTTT.